Included here is one T cell receptor beta chain sequence, with context. This entry comes from a study of blood T cell repertoires in COVID-19. Across the whole study: Sources were T cells, B-cell-depleted T cells, or PBMCs; the material itself was cDNA or gDNA.

CDR3 length: 15 residues. The ends lost 6 bases at V and 6 bases at J; junction bases unmatched: 4. The V gene's germline CDR1 is MNHEY and CDR2 SVGAGI. Measured with immunoSEQ multiplex PCR; TCRdb has only the in-frame clones, and not every one. The sample consists of about 210,000 clones, 75% to 90% of them appearing once. The participants were between roughly 18 and 89 years old and came from about two dozen US areas. The sequence was obtained from a woman aged 25 to 39 who had been exposed to COVID-19. The chain uses TRBV6-5 and TRBJ2-3, with 15 bases lining up with TRBD2. Sequenced: PBMCs or T cells enriched from blood (not recorded which). This CDR3 reads CASRRTSGGVDTQYF. The CDR3, as DNA: TGTGCCAGCAGACGGACTAGCGGGGGGGTGGATACGCAGTATTTT.